The T cell receptor beta chain under discussion was sequenced for a study of shared T cell receptors in the human thymus. TCRdb's copy holds only in-frame clones and misses some; the assay was immunoSEQ multiplex PCR. The sample has 700,000 to 750,000 clones; 80% to 90% are singletons. Germline CDR1 reads ENHRY; CDR2 reads SYGVKD. V shed 2 bases and J 2 bases; nucleotides not matched to a gene: 5. The CDR3 runs to 15 residues. A further study also used this sample, focusing on human thymus T cells.

The chain uses TRBV10-3 and TRBJ2-7, with 8 bases identical to TRBD1. This receptor was identified in a girl under three years old with a congenital heart defect. Sequencing was carried out using thymocytes. CDR3 protein: CAISEIGTGPYEQYF. In DNA form, the CDR3 reads TGTGCCATCAGTGAGATTGGGACAGGCCCCTACGAGCAGTACTTC.